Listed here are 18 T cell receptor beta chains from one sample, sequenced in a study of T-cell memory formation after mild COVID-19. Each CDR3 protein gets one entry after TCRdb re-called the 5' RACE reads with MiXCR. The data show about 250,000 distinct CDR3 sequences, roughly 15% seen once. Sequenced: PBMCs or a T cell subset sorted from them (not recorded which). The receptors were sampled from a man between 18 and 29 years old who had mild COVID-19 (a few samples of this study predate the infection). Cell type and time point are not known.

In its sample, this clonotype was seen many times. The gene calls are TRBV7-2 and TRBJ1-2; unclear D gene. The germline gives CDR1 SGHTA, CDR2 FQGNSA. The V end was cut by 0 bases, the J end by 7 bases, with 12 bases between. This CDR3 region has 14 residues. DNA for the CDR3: TGTGCCAGCAGCTTAGCTCTTATGGACGGTGGCTACACCTTC. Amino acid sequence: CASSLALMDGGYTF.

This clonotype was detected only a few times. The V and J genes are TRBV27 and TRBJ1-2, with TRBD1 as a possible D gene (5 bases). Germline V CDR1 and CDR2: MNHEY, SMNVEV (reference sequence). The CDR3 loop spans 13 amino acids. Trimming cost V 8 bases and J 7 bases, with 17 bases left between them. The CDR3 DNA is TGTGCCAGCGGTGAAGGGGTGCGCGGTGGCTACACCTTC. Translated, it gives CASGEGVRGGYTF.

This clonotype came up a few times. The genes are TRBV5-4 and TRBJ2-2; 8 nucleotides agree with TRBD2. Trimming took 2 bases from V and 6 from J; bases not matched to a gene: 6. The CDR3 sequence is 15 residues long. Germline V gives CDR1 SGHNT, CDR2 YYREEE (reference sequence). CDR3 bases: TGTGCCAGCAGCTTAATAGCGGGGAGCCCCGGGGAGCTGTTTTTT. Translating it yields CASSLIAGSPGELFF.

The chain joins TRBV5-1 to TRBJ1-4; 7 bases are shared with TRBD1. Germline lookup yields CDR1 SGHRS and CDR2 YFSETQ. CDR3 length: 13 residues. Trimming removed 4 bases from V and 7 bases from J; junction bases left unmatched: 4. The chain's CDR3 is CASSPDRAEKLFF. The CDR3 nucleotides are TGCGCCAGCAGCCCAGACAGGGCTGAAAAACTGTTTTTT.

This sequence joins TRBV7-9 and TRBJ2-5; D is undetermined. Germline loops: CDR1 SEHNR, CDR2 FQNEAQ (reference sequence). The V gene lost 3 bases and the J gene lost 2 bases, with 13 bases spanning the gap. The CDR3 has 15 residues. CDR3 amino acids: CASSFARGVQETQYF. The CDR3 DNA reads TGTGCCAGCAGCTTCGCGCGCGGCGTTCAAGAGACCCAGTACTTC.

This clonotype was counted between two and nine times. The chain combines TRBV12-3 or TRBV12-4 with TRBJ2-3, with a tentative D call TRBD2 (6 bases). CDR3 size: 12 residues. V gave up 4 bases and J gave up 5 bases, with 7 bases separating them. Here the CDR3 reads CASSWGVDTQYF. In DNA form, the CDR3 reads TGTGCCAGCAGTTGGGGGGTAGATACGCAGTATTTT.

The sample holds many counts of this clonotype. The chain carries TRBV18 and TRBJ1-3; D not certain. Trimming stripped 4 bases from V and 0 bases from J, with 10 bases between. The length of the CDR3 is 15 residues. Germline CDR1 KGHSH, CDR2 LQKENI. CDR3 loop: CASSLTDPSGNTIYF. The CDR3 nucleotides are TGTGCCAGCTCACTCACGGATCCCTCTGGAAACACCATATATTTT.

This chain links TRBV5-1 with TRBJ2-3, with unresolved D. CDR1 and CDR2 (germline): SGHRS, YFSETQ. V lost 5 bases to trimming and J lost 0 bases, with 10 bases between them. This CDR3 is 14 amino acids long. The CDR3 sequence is CASRGLRSTDTQYF. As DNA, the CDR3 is TGCGCCAGCAGGGGTCTTAGGAGCACAGATACGCAGTATTTT.

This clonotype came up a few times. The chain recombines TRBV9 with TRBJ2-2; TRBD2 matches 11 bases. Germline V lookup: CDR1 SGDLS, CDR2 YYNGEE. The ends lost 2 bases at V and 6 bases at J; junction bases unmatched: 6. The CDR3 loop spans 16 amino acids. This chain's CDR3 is CASSVRLAGGAGELFF. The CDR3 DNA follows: TGTGCCAGCAGCGTGAGGCTAGCGGGGGGCGCCGGGGAGCTGTTTTTT. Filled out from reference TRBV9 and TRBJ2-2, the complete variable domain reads DSGVTQTPKHLITATGQRVTLRCSPRSGDLSVYWYQQSLDQGLQFLIQYYNGEERAKGNILERFSAQQFPDLHSELNLSSLELGDSALYFCASSVRLAGGAGELFFGEGSRLTVL.

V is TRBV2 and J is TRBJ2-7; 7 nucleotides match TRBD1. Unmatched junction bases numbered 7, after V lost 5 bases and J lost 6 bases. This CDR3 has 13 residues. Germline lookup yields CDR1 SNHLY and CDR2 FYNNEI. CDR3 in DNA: TGTGCCAGCAGTCCCGTGACAGGGAGCGAGCAGTACTTC. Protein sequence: CASSPVTGSEQYF.

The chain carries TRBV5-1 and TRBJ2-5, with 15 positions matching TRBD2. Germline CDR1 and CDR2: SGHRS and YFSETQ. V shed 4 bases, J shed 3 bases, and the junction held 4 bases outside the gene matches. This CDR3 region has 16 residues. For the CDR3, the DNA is TGCGCCAGCAGCGGGACTAGCGGGGGGCCTAAAGAGACCCAGTACTTC. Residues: CASSGTSGGPKETQYF.

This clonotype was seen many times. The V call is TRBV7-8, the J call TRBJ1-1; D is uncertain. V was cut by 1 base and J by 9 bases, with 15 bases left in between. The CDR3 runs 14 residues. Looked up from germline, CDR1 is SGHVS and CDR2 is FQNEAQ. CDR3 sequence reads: CASSLEGPYYKAFF. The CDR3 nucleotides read TGTGCCAGCAGCTTAGAGGGTCCTTATTATAAAGCTTTCTTT.

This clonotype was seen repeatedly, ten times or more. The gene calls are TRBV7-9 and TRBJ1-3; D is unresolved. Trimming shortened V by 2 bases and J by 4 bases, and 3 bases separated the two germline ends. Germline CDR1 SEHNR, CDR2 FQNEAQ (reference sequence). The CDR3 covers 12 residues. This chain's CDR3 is CASSLHGNTIYF. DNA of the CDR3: TGTGCCAGCAGCTTACACGGAAACACCATATATTTT.

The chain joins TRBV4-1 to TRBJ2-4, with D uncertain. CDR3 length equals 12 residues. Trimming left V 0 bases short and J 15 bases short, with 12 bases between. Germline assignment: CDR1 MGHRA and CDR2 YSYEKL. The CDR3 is CASSQDGRSTYF. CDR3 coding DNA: TGCGCCAGCAGCCAAGATGGACGTAGCACGTACTTC.

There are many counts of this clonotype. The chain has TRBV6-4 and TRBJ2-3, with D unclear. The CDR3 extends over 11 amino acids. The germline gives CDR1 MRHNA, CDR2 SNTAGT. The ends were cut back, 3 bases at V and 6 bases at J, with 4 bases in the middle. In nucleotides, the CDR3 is TGTGCCAGCAGTGAGGGCGATACGCAGTATTTT. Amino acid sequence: CASSEGDTQYF.

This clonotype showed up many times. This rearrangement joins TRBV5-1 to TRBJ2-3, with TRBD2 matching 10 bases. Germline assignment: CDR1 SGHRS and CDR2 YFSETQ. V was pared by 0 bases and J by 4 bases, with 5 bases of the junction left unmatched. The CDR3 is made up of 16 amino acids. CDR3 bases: TGCGCCAGCAGCTTGGGTAGCGGGGGGCGGCCAGATACGCAGTATTTT. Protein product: CASSLGSGGRPDTQYF. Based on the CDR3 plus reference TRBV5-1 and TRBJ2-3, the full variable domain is KAGVTQTPRYLIKTRGQQVTLSCSPISGHRSVSWYQQTPGQGLQFLFEYFSETQRNKGNFPGRFSGRQFSNSRSEMNVSTLELGDSALYLCASSLGSGGRPDTQYFGPGTRLTVL.

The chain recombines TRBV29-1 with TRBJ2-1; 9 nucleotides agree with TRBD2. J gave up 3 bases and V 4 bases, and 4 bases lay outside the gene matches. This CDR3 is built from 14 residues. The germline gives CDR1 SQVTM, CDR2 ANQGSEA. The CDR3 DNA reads TGCAGCGTTGGCCGGACTAGCGACTACAATGAGCAGTTCTTC. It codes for CSVGRTSDYNEQFF.

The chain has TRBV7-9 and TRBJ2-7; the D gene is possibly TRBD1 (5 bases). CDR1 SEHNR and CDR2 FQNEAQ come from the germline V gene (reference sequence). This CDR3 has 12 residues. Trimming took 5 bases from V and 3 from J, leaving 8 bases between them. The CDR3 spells CASSHDSYEQYV. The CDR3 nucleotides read TGTGCCAGCAGCCACGACAGCTACGAGCAGTACGTC.